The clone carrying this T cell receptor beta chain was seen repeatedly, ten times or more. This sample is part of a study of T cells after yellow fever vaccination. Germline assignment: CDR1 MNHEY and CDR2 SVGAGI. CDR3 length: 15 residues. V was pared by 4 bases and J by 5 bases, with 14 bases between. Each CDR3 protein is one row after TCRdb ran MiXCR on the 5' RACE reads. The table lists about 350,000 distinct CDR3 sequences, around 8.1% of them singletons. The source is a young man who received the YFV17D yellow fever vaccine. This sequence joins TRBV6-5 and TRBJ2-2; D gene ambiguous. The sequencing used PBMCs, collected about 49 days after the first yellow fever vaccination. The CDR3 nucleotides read TGTGCCAGCAGTTTTGGGTGGGAAGTTACCGGGGAGCTGTTTTTT. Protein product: CASSFGWEVTGELFF.